This T cell receptor (beta chain) was recovered during a study of blood T cell repertoires in COVID-19. There are 13 residues in the CDR3. Trimming removed 8 bases from V and 3 bases from J; junction bases left unmatched: 6. Per germline, CDR1 MRHNA and CDR2 SNTAGT. The authors' processing: Amplified reference gene primers provided the basis for estimating nucleated cell counts. Produced via immunoSEQ multiplex PCR; TCRdb's table is partial and in-frame only. V, J and clone size derive from that table, while D and trimming were established from the DNA sequence. The table lists a few hundred thousand clones, roughly 90% of them singletons.

The receptor was derived from a woman aged 30 to 39 who had recovered from COVID-19. What was sequenced was PBMCs or T cells enriched from blood (not recorded which). The V call is TRBV6-4, the J call TRBJ1-2; the match to TRBD1 covers 7 bases. CDR3 residues: CASGGRGDYGYTF. CDR3 DNA: TGTGCCAGCGGCGGCAGGGGGGACTATGGCTACACCTTC.